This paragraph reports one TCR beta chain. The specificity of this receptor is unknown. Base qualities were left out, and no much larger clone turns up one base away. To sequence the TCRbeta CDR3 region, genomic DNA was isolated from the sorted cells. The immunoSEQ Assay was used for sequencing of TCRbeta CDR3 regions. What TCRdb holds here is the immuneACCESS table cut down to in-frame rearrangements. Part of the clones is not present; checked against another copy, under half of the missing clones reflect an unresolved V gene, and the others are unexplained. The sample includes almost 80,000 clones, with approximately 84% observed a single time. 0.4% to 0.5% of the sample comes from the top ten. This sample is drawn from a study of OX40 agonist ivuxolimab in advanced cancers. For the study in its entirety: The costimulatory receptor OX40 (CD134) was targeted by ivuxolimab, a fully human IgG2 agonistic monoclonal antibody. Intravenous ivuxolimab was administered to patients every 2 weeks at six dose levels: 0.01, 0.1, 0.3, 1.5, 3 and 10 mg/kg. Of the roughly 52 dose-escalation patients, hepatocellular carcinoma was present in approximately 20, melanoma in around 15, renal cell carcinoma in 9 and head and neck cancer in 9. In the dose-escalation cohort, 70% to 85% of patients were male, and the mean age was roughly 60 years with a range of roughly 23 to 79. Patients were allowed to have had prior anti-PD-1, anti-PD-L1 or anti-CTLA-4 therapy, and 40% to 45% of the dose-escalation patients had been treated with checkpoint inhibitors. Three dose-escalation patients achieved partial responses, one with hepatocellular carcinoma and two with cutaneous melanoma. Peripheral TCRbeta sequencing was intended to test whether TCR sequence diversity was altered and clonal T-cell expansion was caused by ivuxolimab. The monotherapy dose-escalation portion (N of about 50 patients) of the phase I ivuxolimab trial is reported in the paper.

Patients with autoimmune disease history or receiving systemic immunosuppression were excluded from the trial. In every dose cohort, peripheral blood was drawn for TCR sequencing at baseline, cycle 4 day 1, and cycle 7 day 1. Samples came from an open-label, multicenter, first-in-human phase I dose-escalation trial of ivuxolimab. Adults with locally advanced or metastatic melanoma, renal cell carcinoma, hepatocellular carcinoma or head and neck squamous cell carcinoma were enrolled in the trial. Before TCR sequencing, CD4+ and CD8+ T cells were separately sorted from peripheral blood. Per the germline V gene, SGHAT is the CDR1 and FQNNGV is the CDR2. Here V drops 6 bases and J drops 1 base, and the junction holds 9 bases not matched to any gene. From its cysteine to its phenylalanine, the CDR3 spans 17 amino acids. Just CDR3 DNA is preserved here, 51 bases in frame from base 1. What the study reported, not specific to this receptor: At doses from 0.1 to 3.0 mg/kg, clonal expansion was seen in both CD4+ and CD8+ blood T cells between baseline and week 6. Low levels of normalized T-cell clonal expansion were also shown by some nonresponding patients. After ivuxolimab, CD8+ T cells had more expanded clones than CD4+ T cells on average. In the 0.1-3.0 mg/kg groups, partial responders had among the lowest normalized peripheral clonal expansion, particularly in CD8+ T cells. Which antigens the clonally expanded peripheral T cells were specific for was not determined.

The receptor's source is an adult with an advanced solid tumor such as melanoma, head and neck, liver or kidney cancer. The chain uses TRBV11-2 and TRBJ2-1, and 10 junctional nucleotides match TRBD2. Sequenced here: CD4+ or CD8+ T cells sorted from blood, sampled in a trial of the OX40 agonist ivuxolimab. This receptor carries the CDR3 CASSRVGSGGSYNEQFF. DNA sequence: TGTGCCAGCAGTCGAGTGGGTAGCGGGGGGTCCTACAATGAGCAGTTCTTC. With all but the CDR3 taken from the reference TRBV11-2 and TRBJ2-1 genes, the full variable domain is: EAGVAQSPRYKIIEKRQSVAFWCNPISGHATLYWYQQILGQGPKLLIQFQNNGVVDDSQLPKDRFSAERLKGVDSTLKIQPAKLEDSAVYLCASSRVGSGGSYNEQFFGPGTRLTVL.